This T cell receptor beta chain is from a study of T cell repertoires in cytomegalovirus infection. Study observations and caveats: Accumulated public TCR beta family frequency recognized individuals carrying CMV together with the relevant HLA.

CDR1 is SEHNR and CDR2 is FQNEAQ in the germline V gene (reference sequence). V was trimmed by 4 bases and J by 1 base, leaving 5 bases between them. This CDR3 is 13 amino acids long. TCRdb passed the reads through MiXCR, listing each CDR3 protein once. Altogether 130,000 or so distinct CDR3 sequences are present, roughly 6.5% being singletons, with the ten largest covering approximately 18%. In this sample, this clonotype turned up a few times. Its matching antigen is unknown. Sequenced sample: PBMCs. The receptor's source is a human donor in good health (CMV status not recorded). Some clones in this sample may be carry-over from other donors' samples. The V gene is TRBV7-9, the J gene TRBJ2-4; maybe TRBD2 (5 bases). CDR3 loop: CASSSGAKNIQYF. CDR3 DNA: TGTGCCAGCAGCTCGGGGGCCAAAAACATTCAGTACTTC.